A selection of T cell receptor beta chains follows, all from one sample in a study of a mutant IDH1 vaccine in newly diagnosed glioma. For these receptors, no antigen is known. This table comes from immunoSEQ multiplex PCR, and its TCRdb copy is limited to in-frame clones, with some not included. The sample carries 35,000 to 45,000 clones, around 75% recorded once. Source: PBMCs, taken from a glioma patient whose treatment included an IDH1 peptide vaccine. The receptors derive from a middle-aged man with glioma. Each CDR3 is given with its conserved first and last residue. A D gene is named only where the DNA matches it firmly. Part of the rows lack a size; the others show once, few, many or a class for expanded clones.

>-|TRBJ1-5|TRBV5-1|TRBD1
CASSIGQGGNQPQHF
TGCGCCAGCAGTATTGGACAGGGGGGTAATCAGCCCCAGCATTTT
>-|TRBJ1-1|TRBV4-1|-
CASSQGGVNTEAFF
TGCGCCAGCAGCCAAGGGGGGGTGAACACTGAAGCTTTCTTT
>-|TRBJ2-1|TRBV5-4|-
CASRRDEGEQFF
TGTGCCAGCCGGAGGGACGAAGGTGAGCAGTTCTTC
>-|TRBJ2-6|TRBV7-9|-
CASSLNGVSSGANVLTF
TGTGCCAGCAGCTTAAACGGGGTCAGCTCTGGGGCCAACGTCCTGACTTTC
>-|TRBJ1-5|TRBV6-1|TRBD1
CASSVGQGRSSNQPQHF
TGTGCCAGCAGTGTCGGACAGGGGAGAAGTAGCAATCAGCCCCAGCATTTT
>-|TRBJ2-2|TRBV10-2|TRBD1
CASSRSTGVNTGELFF
TGCGCCAGCAGCCGATCGACAGGGGTGAACACCGGGGAGCTGTTTTTT
>-|TRBJ1-4|TRBV15|-
CATSREMAGERFNEKLFF
TGTGCCACCAGCAGAGAAATGGCGGGCGAACGTTTTAATGAAAAACTGTTTTTT
>-|TRBJ2-2|TRBV7-2|-
CASTPGVGELFF
TGTGCCAGCACCCCAGGGGTCGGGGAGCTGTTTTTT
>-|TRBJ2-3|TRBV27|-
CASSAQDRQIRAQYF
TGTGCCAGCAGTGCGCAAGACCGACAGATACGTGCGCAGTATTTT
>-|TRBJ2-1|TRBV5-1|TRBD1
CASSFRTGSYNEQFF
TGCGCCAGCAGCTTCCGGACAGGGAGCTACAATGAGCAGTTCTTC
>-|TRBJ1-5|TRBV6-5|-
CASSYGEGFQPQHF
TGTGCCAGCAGTTACGGGGAGGGATTTCAGCCCCAGCATTTT
>-|TRBJ1-2|TRBV7-8|-
CASSLAGGEVGYGYTF
TGTGCCAGCAGCTTAGCCGGAGGGGAGGTTGGCTATGGCTACACCTTC
>-|TRBJ2-3|TRBV10-2|-
CASSWTGTDTQYF
TGCGCCAGCAGCTGGACGGGCACAGATACGCAGTATTTT
>once|TRBJ1-1|TRBV5-4|-
CASSFGQNTEAFF
TGTGCCAGCAGCTTCGGACAGAACACTGAAGCTTTCTTT
>-|TRBJ1-1|TRBV6-5|-
CASSYWGNTEAFF
TGTGCCAGCAGTTACTGGGGGAACACTGAAGCTTTCTTT
>-|TRBJ2-3|TRBV10-2|-
CASSESPGYTDTQYF
TGCGCCAGCAGTGAGTCTCCGGGATACACAGATACGCAGTATTTT
>-|TRBJ2-2|TRBV28|-
CASTFGTNTGELFF
TGTGCCAGCACCTTCGGAACGAACACCGGGGAGCTGTTTTTT
>few|TRBJ2-5|TRBV29-1|-
CSVDRETQYF
TGCAGCGTGGACCGGGAGACCCAGTACTTC
>medium-sized|TRBJ2-7|TRBV6-5|-
CASSTGPQHYEQYF
TGTGCCAGCAGCACGGGACCTCAACACTACGAGCAGTACTTC
>-|TRBJ2-1|TRBV4-1|TRBD2
CASSRGLQNNNEQFF
TGCGCCAGCAGCCGGGGACTACAAAATAACAATGAGCAGTTCTTC
>once|TRBJ1-1|TRBV19|-
CASSKRRPAEWGEAFF
TGTGCCAGTAGTAAGAGAAGGCCAGCCGAATGGGGTGAAGCTTTCTTT
>few|TRBJ2-7|TRBV6-6|TRBD2
CASSLRSGRASYEQYF
TGTGCCAGCAGTTTGAGAAGCGGGAGGGCTTCCTACGAGCAGTACTTC
>few|TRBJ1-5|TRBV18|-
CASSPLGSNQPQHF
TGTGCCAGCTCACCCCTCGGGAGCAATCAGCCCCAGCATTTT
>once|TRBJ1-4|TRBV18|-
CASSPRSATNEKLFF
TGTGCCAGCTCACCACGAAGTGCAACTAATGAAAAACTGTTTTTT
>-|TRBJ2-1|TRBV6-5|TRBD1
CASRDRATYNEQFF
TGTGCCAGCAGGGACAGGGCCACCTACAATGAGCAGTTCTTC
>-|TRBJ2-3|TRBV7-8|TRBD2
CASSLGLATDTQYF
TGTGCCAGCAGCTTAGGACTAGCCACAGATACGCAGTATTTT
>-|TRBJ2-3|TRBV7-9|-
CASSLRAGYSTDTQYF
TGTGCCAGCAGCTTACGGGCGGGGTATAGCACAGATACGCAGTATTTT
>-|TRBJ2-7|TRBV11-2|TRBD2
CASSLSGSLYEQYF
TGTGCCAGCAGCCTTAGCGGGAGTCTCTACGAGCAGTACTTC
>-|TRBJ2-3|TRBV19|-
CASSKRDAGSDTQYF
TGTGCCAGTAGTAAACGGGACGCGGGTTCGGATACGCAGTATTTT
>medium-sized|TRBJ2-7|TRBV2|-
CASSLSSYEQYF
TGTGCCAGCAGTCTTAGCTCCTACGAGCAGTACTTC
>few|TRBJ1-5|TRBV19|TRBD1
CASRTNRGGNQPQHF
TGTGCCAGTAGAACCAACAGGGGTGGCAATCAGCCCCAGCATTTT
>once|TRBJ2-1|TRBV4-2|-
CASRRSGRHEQFF
TGTGCCAGCCGGCGATCAGGGAGGCATGAGCAGTTCTTC
>-|TRBJ1-4|TRBV11-3|TRBD1
CASSYSQGASNEKLFF
TGTGCCAGCAGCTACTCACAGGGGGCCTCTAATGAAAAACTGTTTTTT
>few|TRBJ1-1|TRBV5-1|-
CASRELNTEAFF
TGCGCCAGCAGGGAGTTGAACACTGAAGCTTTCTTT
>once|TRBJ2-4|TRBV7-2|-
CASSFEGRVEVKNIQYF
TGTGCCAGCAGCTTCGAGGGGAGAGTTGAAGTCAAAAACATTCAGTACTTC
>-|TRBJ2-1|TRBV6-1|TRBD1
CATYRDRVSNEQFF
TGTGCCACCTACCGGGACAGGGTTTCGAATGAGCAGTTCTTC
>-|TRBJ2-2|TRBV7-2|-
CASSLLGGTGVGELFF
TGTGCCAGCAGCTTATTGGGAGGAACAGGGGTCGGGGAGCTGTTTTTT
>-|TRBJ2-2|TRBV10-2|-
CASSPNREIGELFF
TGCGCCAGCAGTCCCAACCGGGAGATCGGGGAGCTGTTTTTT
>-|TRBJ1-2|TRBV11-2|-
CASSSEWDAANYGYTF
TGTGCCAGCAGCTCCGAATGGGACGCGGCTAACTATGGCTACACCTTC
>-|TRBJ1-1|TRBV5-6|-
CASSRIREAFF
TGTGCCAGCTCCCGAATCCGTGAAGCTTTCTTT
>-|TRBJ1-1|TRBV19|-
CASRLGLQLNTEAFF
TGTGCCAGTAGGCTCGGGCTGCAGTTGAACACTGAAGCTTTCTTT
>-|TRBJ2-1|TRBV14|-
CASSRLGYNEQFF
TGTGCCAGCAGCCGGTTGGGTTACAATGAGCAGTTCTTC
>-|TRBJ2-1|TRBV5-1|TRBD2
CASSLSPSSGRASYNEQFF
TGCGCCAGCAGCTTGAGTCCGTCTAGCGGGAGGGCCTCCTACAATGAGCAGTTCTTC
>-|TRBJ2-1|TRBV20-1|-
CSAREYNEQFF
TGCAGTGCTAGGGAATACAATGAGCAGTTCTTC
>-|TRBJ2-4|TRBV7-2|TRBD1
CASDRGVGGNIQYF
TGTGCCAGCGACAGGGGCGTCGGAGGAAACATTCAGTACTTC
>-|TRBJ1-5|TRBV19|-
CASSERRENQPQHF
TGTGCCAGTAGTGAACGACGGGAGAATCAGCCCCAGCATTTT
>-|TRBJ2-2|TRBV7-9|-
CASSPEFAAGELFF
TGTGCCAGCAGCCCCGAATTTGCAGCCGGGGAGCTGTTTTTT
>-|TRBJ1-1|TRBV5-5|TRBD1
CASNSAGTGFTEAFF
TGTGCCAGCAACTCGGCCGGGACAGGGTTCACTGAAGCTTTCTTT
>-|TRBJ2-5|TRBV5-5|TRBD2
CASSLVAGEETQYF
TGTGCCAGCAGCTTGGTAGCGGGAGAAGAGACCCAGTACTTC
>-|TRBJ2-3|TRBV7-9|-
CASTLAGGTLVDTQYF
TGTGCCAGCACCCTAGCAGGAGGGACTCTCGTCGATACGCAGTATTTT
>-|TRBJ1-1|TRBV5-1|TRBD1
CASSLEGATEAFF
TGCGCCAGCAGCTTGGAGGGGGCCACTGAAGCTTTCTTT
>-|TRBJ2-1|TRBV6-1|TRBD2
CAATGLAGGGNEQFF
TGTGCCGCAACTGGGTTAGCGGGAGGGGGCAATGAGCAGTTCTTC
>-|TRBJ1-1|TRBV4-2|TRBD1
CASSHTRGQPEAFF
TGTGCCAGCAGCCATACTAGGGGACAGCCTGAAGCTTTCTTT
>-|TRBJ1-1|TRBV19|-
CASTRAPNTEAFF
TGTGCCAGTACCCGGGCGCCGAACACTGAAGCTTTCTTT
>-|TRBJ2-1|TRBV4-1|-
CASSRGERRGNEQFF
TGCGCCAGCAGCCGCGGGGAGCGGAGAGGGAATGAGCAGTTCTTC